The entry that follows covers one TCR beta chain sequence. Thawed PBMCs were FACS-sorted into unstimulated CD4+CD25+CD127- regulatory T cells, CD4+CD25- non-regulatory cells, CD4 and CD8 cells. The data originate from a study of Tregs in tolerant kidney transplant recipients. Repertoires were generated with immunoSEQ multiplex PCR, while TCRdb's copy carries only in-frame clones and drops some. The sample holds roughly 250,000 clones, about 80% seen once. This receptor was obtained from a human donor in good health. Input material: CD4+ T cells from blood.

The DNA for the CDR3 is TGTGCCAGCAGCCAAGGACAGGGAGTGTATCAGCCCCAGCATTTT. Translated: CASSQGQGVYQPQHF. The chain recombines TRBV2 with TRBJ1-5; 8 bases map to TRBD1. V trimming: 6 bases; J trimming: 5 bases; junction bases outside the gene matches: 9. This CDR3 has 15 amino acids. Looked up from germline, CDR1 is SNHLY and CDR2 is FYNNEI.